The 31 T cell receptor beta chains below were found in one sample sequenced in a study of PD-1 blockade in mismatch repair-deficient tumors. Documented time point: archival surgical resection tumor tissue. Measured with immunoSEQ multiplex PCR; TCRdb has only the in-frame clones, and not every one. This table has 740 or so clones, 69% appearing once. The sample here was primary tumor tissue, taken from a patient treated with pembrolizumab. The source of these receptors is an adult with mismatch repair-deficient cancer.

With respect to this clone: Additional DNA sequences in this sample encode the identical CDR3. The chain carries TRBV28 and TRBJ2-1; 7 nucleotides align to TRBD2. CDR3 length: 14 amino acids. V trimming: 5 bases; J trimming: 0 bases; junction bases outside the gene matches: 1. Germline V gene lookup returns CDR1 MDHEN and CDR2 SYDVKM. For the CDR3, the DNA is TGTGCCAGCAGTGGCGGGAGCTCCTACAATGAGCAGTTCTTC. Protein: CASSGGSSYNEQFF.

This chain links TRBV4-1 with TRBJ2-3; the D gene is possibly TRBD2 (6 bases). Trimming cost V 2 bases and J 2 bases, with 11 bases left between them. CDR1 and CDR2 (germline): MGHRA, YSYEKL. The CDR3 runs 15 residues. The CDR3 loop is CASSQTRDSTDTQYF. The DNA of the CDR3 is TGCGCCAGCAGCCAAACCCGGGACTCCACAGATACGCAGTATTTT.

The chain recombines TRBV11-3 with TRBJ2-6, with 9 bases lining up with TRBD2. The CDR3 length is 19 residues. Germline V gene sequence: CDR1 SGHNT, CDR2 YENEEA. The V segment lost 1 base and the J segment 0 bases; nucleotides outside the gene matches: 7. The CDR3 region is CASSLGAGGPLSGANVLTF. In nucleotides, the CDR3 is TGTGCCAGCAGCTTAGGAGCGGGAGGACCCCTCTCTGGGGCCAACGTCCTGACTTTC.

The V and J genes are TRBV4-3 and TRBJ2-7; 8 bases agree with TRBD2. V trimming: 1 base; J trimming: 6 bases; junction bases outside the gene matches: 5. Germline CDR1 LGHNA, CDR2 YSLEER. This CDR3 contains 14 residues. The chain's CDR3 is CASSQAPGGSEQYF. The CDR3 DNA is TGCGCCAGCAGCCAAGCCCCGGGGGGGTCCGAGCAGTACTTC.

This chain connects TRBV2 to TRBJ2-5; a possible D gene is TRBD2 (5 bases). CDR3 length equals 13 residues. Trimming shortened V by 8 bases and J by 5 bases, and 15 bases separated the two germline ends. The germline gives CDR1 SNHLY, CDR2 FYNNEI. The CDR3 region is CASSPEGQETQYF. The CDR3 DNA sequence: TGTGCCAGCTCCCCCGAGGGCCAGGAGACCCAGTACTTC.

V usage is TRBV28 and J usage is TRBJ2-1; D is perhaps TRBD2 (5 bases). Trimming shortened V by 2 bases and J by 7 bases, and 21 bases separated the two germline ends. Germline assignment: CDR1 MDHEN and CDR2 SYDVKM. The CDR3 contains 17 residues. This chain's CDR3 is CASSLIAEVLSGNEQFF. CDR3 bases: TGTGCCAGCAGTTTAATCGCGGAGGTTCTGAGTGGAAATGAGCAGTTCTTC.

V is TRBV19 and J is TRBJ1-5; no clear D gene. This CDR3 comprises 16 residues. V was shortened by 5 bases and J by 2 bases, with 16 bases between the two germline ends. Germline V gene lookup returns CDR1 LNHDA and CDR2 SQIVND (reference sequence). CDR3 residues: CASSFDQVRGNQPQHF. DNA for the CDR3: TGTGCCAGTAGTTTTGACCAGGTGAGGGGCAATCAGCCCCAGCATTTT. Variable domain in full (rest from reference TRBV19 and TRBJ1-5): DGGITQSPKYLFRKEGQNVTLSCEQNLNHDAMYWYRQDPGQGLRLIYYSQIVNDFQKGDIAEGYSVSREKKESFPLTVTSAQKNPTAFYLCASSFDQVRGNQPQHFGDGTRLSIL.

The V gene is TRBV18, the J gene TRBJ2-7; the D gene is possibly TRBD2 (6 bases). The V end lost 6 bases, the J end lost 4 bases, and 16 bases lay between the germline ends. The CDR3 covers 14 residues. Germline lookup yields CDR1 KGHSH and CDR2 LQKENI. CDR3 protein: CASSETARGYEQYF. CDR3 DNA sequence: TGTGCCAGCTCCGAGACGGCCCGGGGGTACGAGCAGTACTTC. Drawing the rest from reference TRBV18 and TRBJ2-7, the complete variable domain is NAGVMQNPRHLVRRRGQEARLRCSPMKGHSHVYWYRQLPEEGLKFMVYLQKENIIDESGMPKERFSAEFPKEGPSILRIQQVVRGDSAAYFCASSETARGYEQYFGPGTRLTVT.

This clone was counted a few times. The rearrangement links TRBV6-5 to TRBJ2-1; possibly TRBD2 for D (6 bases). Germline values: CDR1 MNHEY, CDR2 SVGAGI. The CDR3 is 15 residues long. Trimming took 1 base from V and 9 from J, leaving 16 bases between them. The CDR3 DNA follows: TGTGCCAGCAGTTACTTAGCGTGGAGGGAGGCTGAGCAGTTCTTC. Amino acids: CASSYLAWREAEQFF.

The V gene is TRBV6-1, the J gene TRBJ1-5; D is uncertain. CDR3 length: 14 residues. The germline gives CDR1 MNHNS, CDR2 SASEGT. V lost 8 bases, J lost 5 bases, and 16 bases lay in between. The CDR3 loop reads CASGRSGLDQPQHF. The CDR3 DNA follows: TGTGCCAGCGGACGAAGTGGGTTGGATCAGCCCCAGCATTTT.

V is TRBV19 and J is TRBJ1-3, with TRBD1 as a possible D gene (6 bases). Germline values: CDR1 LNHDA, CDR2 SQIVND (reference sequence). Trimming left V 7 bases short and J 0 bases short, with 13 bases between. The CDR3 length is 15 residues. The DNA of the CDR3 is TGTGCCAGTATGAGACAGGTCAGCTCTGGAAACACCATATATTTT. Translation gives CASMRQVSSGNTIYF.

The V gene is TRBV6-5, the J gene TRBJ1-1; 9 positions agree with TRBD1. The CDR3 loop spans 13 amino acids. The germline gives CDR1 MNHEY, CDR2 SVGAGI. V shed 0 bases, J shed 10 bases, and the junction held 3 bases outside the gene matches. CDR3 residues: CASSYSPDRGAFF. In DNA, the CDR3 is TGTGCCAGCAGTTACTCCCCGGACAGGGGAGCTTTCTTT.

The rearrangement uses TRBV7-2 and TRBJ2-3; a weak D match, TRBD1 (5 bases). Germline V gene lookup returns CDR1 SGHTA and CDR2 FQGNSA. This CDR3 spans 15 amino acids. V was pared by 2 bases and J by 1 base, with 10 bases between. The chain's CDR3 is CASSLRWGGTDTQYF. CDR3 DNA sequence: TGTGCCAGCAGCTTAAGATGGGGCGGCACAGATACGCAGTATTTT.

This clone came up a few times. The V gene is TRBV19, the J gene TRBJ2-4; 7 bases align to TRBD2. The length of the CDR3 is 17 residues. Germline V lookup: CDR1 LNHDA, CDR2 SQIVND (reference sequence). V lost 3 bases to trimming and J lost 8 bases; unmatched junction nucleotides: 16. The CDR3 region has the DNA TGTGCCAGTAGTATTGGGCGGGAGCCCGGCAAATTAGACATTCAGTACTTC. The encoded protein is CASSIGREPGKLDIQYF.

V usage is TRBV5-1 and J usage is TRBJ2-3; possible D gene TRBD2, 6 bases. CDR1 SGHRS and CDR2 YFSETQ come from the germline V gene. The CDR3 runs to 14 residues. Between the trimmed V and J ends, which lost 6 bases and 3 bases, there was a span of 14 bases. CDR3 protein: CASKMGGETDTQYF. In DNA form, the CDR3 reads TGCGCCAGCAAAATGGGGGGAGAGACAGATACGCAGTATTTT.

J is TRBJ2-7 and V is TRBV10-1; possibly TRBD1 for D (6 bases). V was pared by 0 bases and J by 9 bases, with 9 bases between. The CDR3 has 12 amino acids. Germline CDR1 and CDR2: WNHNN and SYGVQD (reference sequence). This CDR3 reads CASSESQGTQYF. The CDR3 coding sequence is TGCGCCAGCAGTGAGTCGCAGGGGACGCAGTACTTC.

The sample holds one count of this clone. The rearrangement uses TRBV5-6 and TRBJ2-2; D remains unclear. The germline CDR1 and CDR2 sequences are SGHDT and YYEEEE. The V gene lost 0 bases and the J gene lost 5 bases, with 11 bases spanning the gap. The CDR3 length is 15 residues. The CDR3 spells CASSLGARATGELFF. The CDR3 region has the DNA TGTGCCAGCAGCTTGGGGGCCCGGGCTACCGGGGAGCTGTTTTTT.

This clone was found a few times. The rearrangement links TRBV11-1 to TRBJ2-6, with D possibly TRBD1 on 6 matching bases. Trimming cost V 5 bases and J 1 base, with 9 bases left between them. CDR1 is SGHAT, CDR2 FQDESV, per germline (reference sequence). This CDR3 has 15 amino acids. CDR3 sequence: CASSRDRSGANVLTF. The DNA for the CDR3 is TGTGCCAGCAGCCGCGACAGGTCTGGGGCCAACGTCCTGACTTTC.

The chain recombines TRBV6-1 with TRBJ1-5; 8 nucleotides match TRBD1. This CDR3 has 16 residues. Germline V gives CDR1 MNHNS, CDR2 SASEGT. J lost 3 bases, V lost 0 bases, and 4 bases had no gene match. Here the CDR3 reads CASSEALTGANQPQHF. The CDR3 DNA is TGTGCCAGCAGTGAAGCCCTGACAGGGGCCAATCAGCCCCAGCATTTT.

The genes are TRBV2 and TRBJ2-5; D is unclear. The CDR3 runs to 13 residues. Germline CDR1 SNHLY, CDR2 FYNNEI. V dropped 7 bases and J dropped 2 bases, with 11 bases sitting between them. The CDR3 protein is CASKSESQETQYF. The CDR3 region has the DNA TGTGCCAGCAAGTCCGAAAGTCAAGAGACCCAGTACTTC.

The chain employs TRBV7-9 and TRBJ2-1; D possibly uses TRBD1 or TRBD2 (5 bases each). Germline CDR1 and CDR2: SEHNR and FQNEAQ (reference sequence). The CDR3 sequence is 15 residues long. With 1 base removed from V and 5 bases from J, the gap between germline ends came to 12 bases. Here the CDR3 DNA reads TGTGCCAGCAGCTTAGGACAGCGAGGGGACAATGAGCAGTTCTTC. Amino acids: CASSLGQRGDNEQFF.

The chain joins TRBV19 to TRBJ2-1, with a weak D call TRBD1 (6 bases). V gave up 5 bases and J gave up 0 bases, with 23 bases separating them. CDR3 size: 19 residues. Germline V lookup: CDR1 LNHDA, CDR2 SQIVND (reference sequence). CDR3 loop: CASSLRDITISSSYNEQFF. The CDR3, as DNA: TGTGCCAGTAGTCTCCGGGACATTACTATCTCATCCTCCTACAATGAGCAGTTCTTC.

The CDR3 loop is CASSVTGVEAFF. The CDR3 nucleotides read TGTGCCAGTAGTGTAACAGGGGTGGAAGCTTTCTTT. This chain joins TRBV19 and TRBJ1-1; 7 bases line up with TRBD1. Per the germline V gene, CDR1 is LNHDA and CDR2 is SQIVND (reference sequence). The CDR3 is made up of 12 amino acids. J gave up 8 bases and V 5 bases, and 5 bases lay outside the gene matches.

The J gene is TRBJ2-7, the V gene TRBV7-8; D possibly matches TRBD1 or TRBD2 (5 bases each). Germline V gene lookup returns CDR1 SGHVS and CDR2 FQNEAQ. V lost 1 base and J lost 0, with 10 bases in between. This CDR3 spans 15 amino acids. CDR3 DNA sequence: TGTGCCAGCAGCTTAGGTCGTGGGGGCTCCTACGAGCAGTACTTC. This encodes CASSLGRGGSYEQYF.

Comments on this clone: A junction end diverges from the germline sequence, so it may reflect a read error. This chain joins TRBV6-5 and TRBJ2-5; D uncertain. CDR3 length: 11 amino acids. Germline V gene sequence: CDR1 MNHEY, CDR2 SVGAGI. The CDR3 bases are TGTACCAGCAGTTACTCGGAGACCCAGTACTTC. It yields the protein CTSSYSETQYF.

As concerns this clone: Other DNA sequences in this sample translate to the same CDR3. The J gene is TRBJ2-1, the V gene TRBV19; D is uncertain. The CDR3 is 14 amino acids. The germline V gene encodes CDR1 LNHDA and CDR2 SQIVND (reference sequence). The V gene lost 5 bases and the J gene lost 0 bases, with 8 bases spanning the gap. The CDR3 DNA is TGTGCCAGTAGTGACCCTAGCTCCTACAATGAGCAGTTCTTC. Amino acid sequence: CASSDPSSYNEQFF. The variable domain in full, completed from reference TRBV19 and TRBJ2-1, reads DGGITQSPKYLFRKEGQNVTLSCEQNLNHDAMYWYRQDPGQGLRLIYYSQIVNDFQKGDIAEGYSVSREKKESFPLTVTSAQKNPTAFYLCASSDPSSYNEQFFGPGTRLTVL.

The chain couples TRBV5-1 to TRBJ2-1; 9 nucleotides align to TRBD2. V was clipped by 3 bases and J by 4 bases; unmatched bases: 14. The CDR3 is 18 amino acids. Germline V lookup: CDR1 SGHRS, CDR2 YFSETQ. The CDR3: CASSSRTGGSGRYNEQFF. The CDR3 region has the DNA TGCGCCAGCAGCTCACGGACCGGCGGTAGCGGGAGATACAATGAGCAGTTCTTC.

This chain's CDR3 is CASRRTSGRAGTGELFF. The CDR3 nucleotides read TGCGCCAGCAGACGGACTAGCGGGAGGGCTGGGACCGGGGAGCTGTTTTTT. The V and J genes are TRBV5-1 and TRBJ2-2; the match to TRBD2 covers 15 bases. Per the germline V gene, CDR1 is SGHRS and CDR2 is YFSETQ. CDR3 length equals 17 residues. J gave up 5 bases and V 5 bases, and 7 bases lay outside the gene matches.

V usage is TRBV2 and J usage is TRBJ2-2; no definite D call. The germline CDR1 and CDR2 sequences are SNHLY and FYNNEI. CDR3 length equals 14 residues. V was pared by 6 bases and J by 1 base, with 9 bases between. The CDR3 reads CASSPYENTGELFF. The CDR3 bases are TGTGCCAGCAGCCCGTATGAGAACACCGGGGAGCTGTTTTTT.

This sequence joins TRBV28 and TRBJ1-5; 7 nucleotides align to TRBD1. The V and J ends lost 6 bases and 7 bases, in that order; junction bases with no gene match: 15. This CDR3 has 16 amino acids. The V gene's germline CDR1 is MDHEN and CDR2 SYDVKM. DNA for the CDR3: TGTGCCAGCAGCACAATGACAGGGTATGTGTTGCAGCCCCAGCATTTT. The encoded protein is CASSTMTGYVLQPQHF.

The chain has TRBV29-1 and TRBJ2-7; no clear D gene. The CDR3 contains 13 residues. V was clipped by 3 bases and J by 2 bases, with 11 bases between them. The germline CDR1 and CDR2 sequences are SQVTM and ANQGSEA. Written as DNA, the CDR3 is TGCAGCGTTGATCTGGACGAGACCTACGAGCAGTACTTC. As protein: CSVDLDETYEQYF.